This entry lists 30 T cell receptor beta chains sequenced from one sample in a study of T cells after yellow fever vaccination. TCRdb reprocessed the 5' RACE reads with MiXCR, giving one entry per CDR3 protein. The repertoire holds approximately 260,000 distinct CDR3 sequences, around 4.9% seen once, with roughly 3% in the top ten. Source: CD4+ T cells sorted from PBMCs, taken on the day of the yellow fever booster vaccination. The receptors here all came from a man between 18 and 35 years old who received the YFV17D yellow fever vaccine.

This clonotype was observed a handful of times. The chain links TRBV4-3 to TRBJ1-3, with D perhaps TRBD1 (6 bases). CDR3 length: 17 amino acids. V shed 0 bases and J shed 0 bases, with 12 bases lying between them. Germline V gene data show CDR1 as LGHNA and CDR2 as YSLEER. The CDR3 DNA follows: TGCGCCAGCAGCCAAGATGCGAGGGGGGGCTCTGGAAACACCATATATTTT. Residues: CASSQDARGGSGNTIYF.

The rearrangement links TRBV6-2 or TRBV6-3 to TRBJ1-1; D is undetermined. This CDR3 spans 13 amino acids. V dropped 6 bases and J dropped 4 bases, with 12 bases sitting between them. CDR1 is MNHEY, CDR2 SVGEGT, per germline. DNA of the CDR3: TGTGCCAGCAGCCGCAGGAGAAGCACTGAAGCTTTCTTT. It translates to CASSRRRSTEAFF.

This clonotype appeared a few times. The chain couples TRBV7-9 to TRBJ2-2; 9 bases line up with TRBD1. V lost 5 bases, J lost 6 bases, and 7 bases stayed unmatched. CDR3 size: 15 residues. Germline V gene data show CDR1 as SEHNR and CDR2 as FQNEAQ (reference sequence). The CDR3 DNA sequence: TGTGCCAGCAGCCTCGGGACAGGGCTATCCGGGGAGCTGTTTTTT. Translating it yields CASSLGTGLSGELFF.

The chain uses TRBV4-3 and TRBJ2-5, with D possibly matching TRBD2 (5 bases). Trimming removed 4 bases from V and 4 bases from J, with 16 bases in between. Germline V gene lookup returns CDR1 LGHNA and CDR2 YSLEER. The CDR3 loop spans 15 amino acids. In DNA, the CDR3 is TGCGCCAGCAGCCTTAGAGGGTTAACGGGAGAGACCCAGTACTTC. Translated: CASSLRGLTGETQYF.

This clonotype was picked up a small number of times. The J gene is TRBJ2-7, the V gene TRBV4-1; 11 positions agree with TRBD1. CDR1 is MGHRA and CDR2 is YSYEKL in the germline V gene. V dropped 4 bases and J dropped 4; count of bases not matched to a gene: 15. The CDR3 loop spans 18 amino acids. CDR3: CASSLWTGGAVKTYEQYF. CDR3 sequence (DNA): TGCGCCAGCAGCCTTTGGACAGGGGGCGCCGTGAAGACATACGAGCAGTACTTC.

This clonotype was recorded at least ten times. The chain couples TRBV27 to TRBJ1-1, with D unresolved. The CDR3 loop spans 12 amino acids. V dropped 3 bases and J dropped 5 bases, with 7 bases sitting between them. Looked up from germline, CDR1 is MNHEY and CDR2 is SMNVEV (reference sequence). CDR3 sequence reads: CASSFFGTEAFF. The CDR3 DNA reads TGTGCCAGCAGTTTTTTTGGGACTGAAGCTTTCTTT.

This clonotype was seen many times. This rearrangement joins TRBV4-3 to TRBJ2-3; TRBD1 agrees at 8 bases. Per the germline V gene, CDR1 is LGHNA and CDR2 is YSLEER. The CDR3 contains 17 residues. With V trimmed by 0 bases and J by 0 bases, 5 bases remained unmatched. The DNA of the CDR3 is TGCGCCAGCAGCCAAGACCGACAGGGGCCTAGCACAGATACGCAGTATTTT. Encoded protein: CASSQDRQGPSTDTQYF.

This clonotype turned up a few times. The chain is built from TRBV7-3 and TRBJ2-1; TRBD2 aligns across 7 bases. The CDR3 totals 14 residues. Germline V gene lookup returns CDR1 SGHTA and CDR2 FQGTGA. J was trimmed by 0 bases and V by 5 bases; bases with no gene match: 1. CDR3 amino acids: CASSTGGSYNEQFF. CDR3 DNA: TGTGCCAGCAGCACGGGGGGCTCCTACAATGAGCAGTTCTTC.

This clonotype was counted at least ten times. The chain carries TRBV9 and TRBJ2-1, with 8 bases that match TRBD2. Germline CDR1 and CDR2: SGDLS and YYNGEE. CDR3 size: 15 residues. V gave up 0 bases and J gave up 6 bases; unmatched junction bases: 5. CDR3 region: CASSVEGSGVNEQFF. CDR3 bases: TGTGCCAGCAGCGTAGAAGGTAGCGGGGTCAATGAGCAGTTCTTC.

This clonotype was recorded a few times. V gene TRBV9 combines with J gene TRBJ2-1, with TRBD2 as a possible D gene (6 bases). CDR1 and CDR2 (germline): SGDLS, YYNGEE. The CDR3 length is 13 residues. Trimming pared 0 bases from V and 5 bases from J, leaving 6 bases between. The DNA for the CDR3 is TGTGCCAGCAGCGTAGGGGGGGACAATGAGCAGTTCTTC. Protein: CASSVGGDNEQFF.

The chain recombines TRBV2 with TRBJ1-3; D gene unclear. Looked up from germline, CDR1 is SNHLY and CDR2 is FYNNEI. The CDR3 totals 13 residues. Trimming left V 5 bases short and J 4 bases short, with 9 bases between. The CDR3 protein is CASSWTRGNTIYF. CDR3 DNA sequence: TGTGCCAGCAGTTGGACGAGGGGAAACACCATATATTTT.

This clonotype has a handful of counts. This sequence joins TRBV4-3 and TRBJ2-7; 9 bases align to TRBD2. Per the germline V gene, CDR1 is LGHNA and CDR2 is YSLEER. The V and J ends lost 3 bases and 1 base, in that order; junction bases with no gene match: 4. This CDR3 comprises 15 residues. The CDR3 protein is CASSHSTSGSYEQYF. The CDR3 DNA follows: TGCGCCAGCAGCCACAGTACTAGCGGGTCCTACGAGCAGTACTTC.

This clonotype was observed a handful of times. The genes are TRBV27 and TRBJ2-5; no clear D. There are 14 residues in the CDR3. From germline, CDR1 is MNHEY and CDR2 SMNVEV (reference sequence). V was shortened by 5 bases and J by 1 base, with 11 bases between the two germline ends. CDR3 DNA sequence: TGTGCCAGCAGTACGGGCCCGCTCCAAGAGACCCAGTACTTC. It translates to CASSTGPLQETQYF.

The chain uses TRBV10-3 and TRBJ2-3; D uncertain. CDR3 length: 12 amino acids. The germline gives CDR1 ENHRY, CDR2 SYGVKD. The germline V and J ends were trimmed by 4 bases and 6 bases, with 8 bases remaining between them. Written as DNA, the CDR3 is TGTGCCATCAGTGGCGCCCCCGATACGCAGTATTTT. It specifies CAISGAPDTQYF.

This clonotype was seen at least ten times. This rearrangement joins TRBV7-2 to TRBJ2-7; 11 bases line up with TRBD2. Germline CDR1 SGHTA, CDR2 FQGNSA. With 3 bases clipped from V and 6 bases from J, the junction kept 1 base outside the gene matches. There are 13 residues in the CDR3. For the CDR3, the DNA is TGTGCCAGCAGCTTCCTAGCGGGGGGCGAGCAGTACGTC. Translation: CASSFLAGGEQYV.

In this sample, this clonotype turned up a few times. This chain links TRBV5-1 with TRBJ2-7, with 7 bases aligning to TRBD1. From germline, CDR1 is SGHRS and CDR2 YFSETQ. The CDR3 totals 14 residues. The V segment lost 4 bases and the J segment 3 bases; nucleotides outside the gene matches: 7. The CDR3 is CASSPIRDSYEQYF. The CDR3, as DNA: TGCGCCAGCAGCCCCATCCGGGACAGCTACGAGCAGTACTTC.

This clonotype has ten or more counts. The chain employs TRBV10-3 and TRBJ2-2, with 9 bases lining up with TRBD2. J lost 3 bases, V lost 2 bases, and 1 base had no gene match. The CDR3 is 15 residues long. Germline V gene data show CDR1 as ENHRY and CDR2 as SYGVKD. CDR3 in DNA: TGTGCCATCAGTGAGAAGCGGGGGGACACCGGGGAGCTGTTTTTT. It yields the protein CAISEKRGDTGELFF.

At least ten counts were recorded for this clonotype. The chain couples TRBV10-2 to TRBJ1-4; D call uncertain. The CDR3 spans 16 residues. Trimming took 4 bases from V and 8 from J, leaving 20 bases between them. CDR1 and CDR2 from the germline V gene are WSHSY and SAAADI. DNA of the CDR3: TGCGCCAGCAGTGCGGTAGGAGGGCGAGGAGGGGAAAAACTGTTTTTT. Translating gives CASSAVGGRGGEKLFF.

The sample holds many counts of this clonotype. V is TRBV6-2 or TRBV6-3 and J is TRBJ1-5; D is uncertain. The germline gives CDR1 MNHEY, CDR2 SVGEGT. With 0 bases removed from V and 4 bases from J, the gap between germline ends came to 7 bases. The CDR3 loop spans 14 amino acids. Here the CDR3 reads CASSYSMGNQPQHF. The CDR3 nucleotides are TGTGCCAGCAGTTACTCGATGGGGAATCAGCCCCAGCATTTT.

This clonotype was seen repeatedly, ten times or more. The rearrangement links TRBV12-3 or TRBV12-4 to TRBJ2-1, with 11 bases matching TRBD2. The J segment lost 4 bases and the V segment lost 6 bases, leaving 8 bases of the junction unmatched. The CDR3 covers 16 residues. CDR3 in DNA: TGTGCCAGCAGACCCCGGGGACTAGCGGTGTACAATGAGCAGTTCTTC. As protein: CASRPRGLAVYNEQFF.

There are a few counts of this clonotype. The V call is TRBV2, the J call TRBJ2-7; 12 nucleotides align to TRBD2. CDR3 length: 15 residues. Unmatched junction bases numbered 9, after V lost 6 bases and J lost 6 bases. The germline V gene has CDR1 SNHLY and CDR2 FYNNEI. CDR3 sequence (DNA): TGTGCCAGCAGGAGAGGACTAGCGGGGATCGGCGAGCAGTACTTC. Translation: CASRRGLAGIGEQYF.

This clonotype was counted a few times. This chain links TRBV3-1 with TRBJ2-6, with D unresolved. Germline-derived CDR1 and CDR2 are LGHDT and YNNKEL (reference sequence). Deletions cut 7 bases from V and 2 bases from J, with 15 bases between. This CDR3 comprises 16 residues. The CDR3 loop reads CASTPTAPPGANVLTF. The CDR3 DNA follows: TGTGCCAGCACCCCGACGGCTCCACCTGGGGCCAACGTCCTGACTTTC.

This clonotype occurred a few times. V is TRBV5-4 and J is TRBJ1-1, with D maybe TRBD1 (5 bases). This CDR3 spans 16 amino acids. V lost 1 base, J lost 1 base, and 14 bases lay in between. Germline V CDR1 and CDR2: SGHNT, YYREEE (reference sequence). Here the CDR3 reads CASSLSGTSGNTEAFF. CDR3 nucleotides: TGTGCCAGCAGCTTGTCAGGGACGTCCGGGAACACTGAAGCTTTCTTT. Drawing the rest from reference TRBV5-4 and TRBJ1-1, the complete variable domain is ETGVTQSPTHLIKTRGQQVTLRCSSQSGHNTVSWYQQALGQGPQFIFQYYREEENGRGNFPPRFSGLQFPNYSSELNVNALELDDSALYLCASSLSGTSGNTEAFFGQGTRLTVV.

In its sample, this clonotype was seen many times. The chain couples TRBV20-1 to TRBJ2-7; 7 bases fit TRBD1. This CDR3 spans 17 amino acids. CDR1 and CDR2 from the germline V gene are DFQATT and SNEGSKA (reference sequence). The junction had 12 bases not matched to a gene; V was cut back by 0 bases and J by 1 base. The CDR3 coding sequence is TGCAGTGCTAGAGATGGAGACAGGGATCTTGGGTCCTACGAGCAGTACGTC. Protein product: CSARDGDRDLGSYEQYV.

This clonotype appeared many times. The rearrangement uses TRBV4-3 and TRBJ1-6; D is perhaps TRBD1 (5 bases). This CDR3 is built from 16 residues. CDR1 LGHNA and CDR2 YSLEER come from the germline V gene. Trimming stripped 2 bases from V and 7 bases from J, with 15 bases between. The CDR3 region is CASSQSPGTGNSPLHF. Written as DNA, the CDR3 is TGCGCCAGCAGCCAATCCCCCGGGACCGGGAATTCACCCCTCCACTTT.

A few counts support this clonotype. The CDR3 loop is CASSVAQGRHNEQFF. As DNA, the CDR3 is TGTGCCAGCAGCGTAGCCCAGGGGCGCCACAATGAGCAGTTCTTC. The V and J genes are TRBV9 and TRBJ2-1; the D gene is possibly TRBD1 (6 bases). Per the germline V gene, CDR1 is SGDLS and CDR2 is YYNGEE. The V gene lost 0 bases and the J gene lost 5 bases, with 12 bases spanning the gap. The CDR3 extends over 15 amino acids.

This clonotype has a count of ten or more. The chain employs TRBV28 and TRBJ2-1; D may be TRBD2 (6 bases). Trimming took off 9 bases at V and 1 base at J, with 13 bases between the two ends. CDR1 is MDHEN, CDR2 SYDVKM, per germline. This CDR3 has 14 amino acids. In nucleotides, the CDR3 is TGTGCCAGTACTACCGGGGGATCCTACAATGAGCAGTTCTTC. Its protein product is CASTTGGSYNEQFF.

The sample holds a few counts of this clonotype. This chain links TRBV5-4 with TRBJ2-5; D is unresolved. The CDR3 sequence is 13 residues long. CDR1 SGHNT and CDR2 YYREEE come from the germline V gene (reference sequence). V gave up 2 bases and J gave up 2 bases, with 7 bases separating them. CDR3 amino acids: CASSFRIQETQYF. CDR3 nucleotides: TGTGCCAGCAGCTTCAGAATACAAGAGACCCAGTACTTC.

This clonotype was observed at least ten times. The chain employs TRBV6-6 and TRBJ2-7; D gene uncertain. V lost 8 bases and J 3 bases, leaving 20 bases between the germline ends. This CDR3 has 15 residues. Germline V gene sequence: CDR1 MNHNY, CDR2 SVGAGI (reference sequence). CDR3 in amino acids: CASGRNPNLLYEQYV. In nucleotides, the CDR3 is TGTGCCAGCGGTAGGAACCCCAACCTTCTCTACGAGCAGTACGTC.

This clonotype occurred a few times. The rearrangement joins TRBV24-1 to TRBJ2-1; D is uncertain. The CDR3 contains 15 residues. Trimming shortened V by 10 bases and J by 2 bases, and 17 bases separated the two germline ends. Germline CDR1 is KGHDR and CDR2 is SFDVKD. For the CDR3, the DNA is TGTGCCACTTCTACTCCCCTAGAGCCCTACAATGAGCAGTTCTTC. This encodes CATSTPLEPYNEQFF.